What follows describes a single TCR beta chain. Germline V lookup: CDR1 DFQATT, CDR2 SNEGSKA (reference sequence). The CDR3 spans 15 residues. Trimming pared 4 bases from V and 4 bases from J, leaving 19 bases between. The sample is drawn from a study of T cell repertoires in cytomegalovirus infection. MiXCR, applied by TCRdb to the reads, yields one record per CDR3 protein. The sample lists roughly 150,000 distinct CDR3 sequences, about 15% occurring once. The V gene is TRBV20-1, the J gene TRBJ2-5; possibly TRBD2 for D (6 bases). This TCR was sampled from a human donor in good health (CMV status not recorded). Some clones in this sample may be carry-over from other donors' samples. The sample comprised CD8+ T cells from PBMCs. CDR3 sequence reads: CSATGGIAFRETQYF. In nucleotides, the CDR3 is TGCAGTGCTACCGGCGGGATTGCTTTTAGAGAGACCCAGTACTTC.